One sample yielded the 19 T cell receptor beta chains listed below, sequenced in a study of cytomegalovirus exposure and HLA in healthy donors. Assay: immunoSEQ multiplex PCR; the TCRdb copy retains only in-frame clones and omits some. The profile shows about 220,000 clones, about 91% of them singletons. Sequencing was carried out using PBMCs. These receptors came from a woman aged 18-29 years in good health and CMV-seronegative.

The CDR3 DNA follows: TGTGCCAGCAGTTTATGGACAGGGGTAGATAATGAAAAACTGTTTTTT. Its translation: CASSLWTGVDNEKLFF. This sequence joins TRBV28 and TRBJ1-4; 8 bases agree with TRBD1. CDR1 is MDHEN and CDR2 is SYDVKM in the germline V gene. After removal of 0 bases from V and 4 bases from J, the junction contained 4 bases not matched to a gene. The CDR3 extends over 16 amino acids.

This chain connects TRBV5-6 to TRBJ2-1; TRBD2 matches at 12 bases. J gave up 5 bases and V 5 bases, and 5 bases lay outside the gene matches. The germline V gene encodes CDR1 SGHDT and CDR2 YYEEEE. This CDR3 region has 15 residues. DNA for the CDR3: TGTGCCAGCAGGTCTAGCGGGAGGGCCCACAATGAGCAGTTCTTC. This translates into CASRSSGRAHNEQFF.

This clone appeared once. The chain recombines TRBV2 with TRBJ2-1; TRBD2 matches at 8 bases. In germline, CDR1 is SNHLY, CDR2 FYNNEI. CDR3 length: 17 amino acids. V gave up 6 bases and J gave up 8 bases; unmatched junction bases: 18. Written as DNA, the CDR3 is TGTGCCAGCAGAGACGGCCTTGGAAGCGGGAGTAGGCATGAGCAGTTCTTC. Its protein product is CASRDGLGSGSRHEQFF.

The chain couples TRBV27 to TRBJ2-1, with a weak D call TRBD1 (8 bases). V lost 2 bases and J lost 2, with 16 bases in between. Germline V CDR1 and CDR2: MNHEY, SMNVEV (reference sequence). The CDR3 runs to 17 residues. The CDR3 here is CASSLLSGTGTYNEQFF. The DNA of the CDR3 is TGTGCCAGCAGTTTACTCAGCGGGACAGGAACCTACAATGAGCAGTTCTTC.

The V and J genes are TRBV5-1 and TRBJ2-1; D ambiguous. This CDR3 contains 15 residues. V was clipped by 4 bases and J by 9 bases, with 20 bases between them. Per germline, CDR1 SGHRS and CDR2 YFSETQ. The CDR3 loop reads CASSGDDTPRSEQFF. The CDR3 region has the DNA TGCGCCAGCAGCGGCGACGACACCCCACGTAGTGAGCAGTTCTTC.

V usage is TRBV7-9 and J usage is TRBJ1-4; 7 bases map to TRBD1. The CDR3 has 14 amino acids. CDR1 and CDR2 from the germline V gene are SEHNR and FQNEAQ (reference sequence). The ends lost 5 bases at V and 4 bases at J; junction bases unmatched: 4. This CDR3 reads CASSRGQYNEKLFF. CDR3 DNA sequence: TGTGCCAGCAGCCGGGGACAGTATAATGAAAAACTGTTTTTT. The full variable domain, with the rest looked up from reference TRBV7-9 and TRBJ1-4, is DTGVSQNPRHKITKRGQNVTFRCDPISEHNRLYWYRQTLGQGPEFLTYFQNEAQLEKSRLLSDRFSAERPKGSFSTLEIQRTEQGDSAMYLCASSRGQYNEKLFFGSGTQLSVL.

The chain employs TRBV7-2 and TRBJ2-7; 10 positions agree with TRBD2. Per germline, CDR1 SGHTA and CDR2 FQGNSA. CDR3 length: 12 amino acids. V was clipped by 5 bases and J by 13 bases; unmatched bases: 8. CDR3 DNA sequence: TGTGCCAGCAGCCAAAGCGGGAGGGTTCACTACTTC. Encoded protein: CASSQSGRVHYF.

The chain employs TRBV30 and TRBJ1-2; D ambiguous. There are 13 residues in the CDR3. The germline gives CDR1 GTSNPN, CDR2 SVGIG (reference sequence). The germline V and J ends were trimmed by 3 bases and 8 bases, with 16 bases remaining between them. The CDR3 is CAWSLSRLGGYTF. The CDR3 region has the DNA TGTGCCTGGAGCCTTAGCCGGCTTGGCGGCTACACCTTC.

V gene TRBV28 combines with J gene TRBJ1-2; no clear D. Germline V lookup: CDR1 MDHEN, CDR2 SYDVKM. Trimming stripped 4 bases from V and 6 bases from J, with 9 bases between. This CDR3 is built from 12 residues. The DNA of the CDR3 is TGTGCCAGCAGTTCCCAGGAAAATGGCTACACCTTC. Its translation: CASSSQENGYTF.

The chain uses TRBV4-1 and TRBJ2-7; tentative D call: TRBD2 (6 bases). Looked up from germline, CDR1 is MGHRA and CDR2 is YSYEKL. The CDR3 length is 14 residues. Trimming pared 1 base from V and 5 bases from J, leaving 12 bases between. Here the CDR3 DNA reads TGCGCCAGCAGCCAAGTGGGAGGTACTCACGAGCAGTACTTC. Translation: CASSQVGGTHEQYF.

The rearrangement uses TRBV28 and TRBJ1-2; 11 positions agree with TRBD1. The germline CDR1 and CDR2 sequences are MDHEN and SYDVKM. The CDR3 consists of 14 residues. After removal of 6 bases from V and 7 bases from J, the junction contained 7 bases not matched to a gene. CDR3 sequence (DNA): TGTGCCAGCAGCCCGGACGGGACAGGGGGTGGCTACACCTTC. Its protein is CASSPDGTGGGYTF.

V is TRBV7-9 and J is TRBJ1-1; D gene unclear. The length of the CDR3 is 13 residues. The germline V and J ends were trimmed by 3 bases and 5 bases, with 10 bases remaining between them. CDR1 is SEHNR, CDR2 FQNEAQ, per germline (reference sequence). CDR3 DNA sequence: TGTGCCAGCAGCTTTGCGGAAGCGACTGAAGCTTTCTTT. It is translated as CASSFAEATEAFF. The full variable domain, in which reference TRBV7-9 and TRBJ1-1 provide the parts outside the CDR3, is DTGVSQNPRHKITKRGQNVTFRCDPISEHNRLYWYRQTLGQGPEFLTYFQNEAQLEKSRLLSDRFSAERPKGSFSTLEIQRTEQGDSAMYLCASSFAEATEAFFGQGTRLTVV.

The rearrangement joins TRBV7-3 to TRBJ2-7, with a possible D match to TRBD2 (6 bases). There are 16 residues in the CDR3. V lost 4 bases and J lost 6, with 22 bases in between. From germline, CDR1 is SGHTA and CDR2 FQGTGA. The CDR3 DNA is TGTGCCAGCAGCTCCTCTCGGAATGGAGGGAGCGGCGAGCAGTACTTC. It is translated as CASSSSRNGGSGEQYF. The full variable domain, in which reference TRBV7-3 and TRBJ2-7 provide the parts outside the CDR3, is GAGVSQTPSNKVTEKGKYVELRCDPISGHTALYWYRQSLGQGPEFLIYFQGTGAADDSGLPNDRFFAVRPEGSVSTLKIQRTERGDSAVYLCASSSSRNGGSGEQYFGPGTRLTVT.

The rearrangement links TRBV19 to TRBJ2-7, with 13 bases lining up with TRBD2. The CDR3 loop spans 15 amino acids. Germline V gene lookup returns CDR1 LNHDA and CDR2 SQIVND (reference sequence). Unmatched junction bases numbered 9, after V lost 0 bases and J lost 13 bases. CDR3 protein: CASSIEKRTSGSLYF. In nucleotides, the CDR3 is TGTGCCAGTAGTATAGAAAAGCGGACTAGCGGGAGCTTATACTTC. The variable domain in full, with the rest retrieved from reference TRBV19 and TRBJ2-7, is DGGITQSPKYLFRKEGQNVTLSCEQNLNHDAMYWYRQDPGQGLRLIYYSQIVNDFQKGDIAEGYSVSREKKESFPLTVTSAQKNPTAFYLCASSIEKRTSGSLYFGPGTRLTVT.

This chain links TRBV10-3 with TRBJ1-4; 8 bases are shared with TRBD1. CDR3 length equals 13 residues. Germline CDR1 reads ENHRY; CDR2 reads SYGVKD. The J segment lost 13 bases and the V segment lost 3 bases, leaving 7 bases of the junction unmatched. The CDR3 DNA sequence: TGTGCCATCAGTGACCAAAGAGGGACAGGACTGTTTTTT. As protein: CAISDQRGTGLFF.

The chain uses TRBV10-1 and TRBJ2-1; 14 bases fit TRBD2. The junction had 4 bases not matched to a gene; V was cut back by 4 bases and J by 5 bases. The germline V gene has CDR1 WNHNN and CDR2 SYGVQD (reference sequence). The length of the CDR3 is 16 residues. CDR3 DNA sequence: TGCGCCAGCAGTGCCGGGACTAGCGGGGGAGACAATGAGCAGTTCTTC. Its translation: CASSAGTSGGDNEQFF.

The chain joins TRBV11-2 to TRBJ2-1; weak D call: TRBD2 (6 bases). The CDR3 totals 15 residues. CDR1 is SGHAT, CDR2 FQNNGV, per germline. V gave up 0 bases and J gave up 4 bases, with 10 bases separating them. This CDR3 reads CASSLEREAYNEQFF. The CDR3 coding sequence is TGTGCCAGCAGCTTAGAGAGGGAGGCTTACAATGAGCAGTTCTTC.

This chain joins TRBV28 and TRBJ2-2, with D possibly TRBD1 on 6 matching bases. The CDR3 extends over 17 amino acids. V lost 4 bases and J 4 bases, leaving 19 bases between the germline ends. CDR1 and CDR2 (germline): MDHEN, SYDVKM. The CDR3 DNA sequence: TGTGCCAGCAGTTCATCCACAGGGTGGTGGGTCACCGGGGAGCTGTTTTTT. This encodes CASSSSTGWWVTGELFF.

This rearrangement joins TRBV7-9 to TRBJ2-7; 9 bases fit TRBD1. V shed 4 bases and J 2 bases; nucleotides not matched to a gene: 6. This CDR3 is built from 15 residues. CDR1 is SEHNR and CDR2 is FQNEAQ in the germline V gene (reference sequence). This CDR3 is CASSSTRQGAYEQYF. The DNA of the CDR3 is TGTGCCAGCAGCTCCACCCGACAGGGGGCCTACGAGCAGTACTTC.